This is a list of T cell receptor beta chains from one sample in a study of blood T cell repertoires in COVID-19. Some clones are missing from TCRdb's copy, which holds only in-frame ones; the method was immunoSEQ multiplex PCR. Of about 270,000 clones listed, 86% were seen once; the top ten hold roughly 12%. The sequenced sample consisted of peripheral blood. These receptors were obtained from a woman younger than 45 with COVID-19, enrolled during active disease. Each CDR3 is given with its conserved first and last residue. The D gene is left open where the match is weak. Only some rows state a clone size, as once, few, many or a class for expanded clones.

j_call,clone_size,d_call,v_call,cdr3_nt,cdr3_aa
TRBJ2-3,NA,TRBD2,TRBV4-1,TGCGCCAGCAGCCAAGCTAGCGGGGGGGCCGATACGCAGTATTTT,CASSQASGGADTQYF
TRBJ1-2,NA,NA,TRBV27,TGTGCCAGCAGTACTCAACAGGGCGTCTATGGCTACACCTTC,CASSTQQGVYGYTF
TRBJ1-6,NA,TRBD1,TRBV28,TGTGCCAGCAGTTCGGGACAGGGGTATTCACCCCTCCACTTT,CASSSGQGYSPLHF
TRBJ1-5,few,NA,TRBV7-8,TGTGCCAGCAGCTCAGGCAGAGATCAGCCCCAGCATTTT,CASSSGRDQPQHF
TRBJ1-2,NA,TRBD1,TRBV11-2,TGTGCCAGCGGACAGGGCTACTATGGCTACACCTTC,CASGQGYYGYTF
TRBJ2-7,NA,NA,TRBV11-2,TGTGCCAGCAGACCAACAGGTGTCTACGAGCAGTACTTC,CASRPTGVYEQYF
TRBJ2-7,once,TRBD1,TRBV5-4,TGTGCCAGCAGCTCGGAACAGGGGTACGAGCAGTACTTC,CASSSEQGYEQYF
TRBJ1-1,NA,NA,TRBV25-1,TGTGCCAGCAGTGGGCCGACAGTAGAAGCTTTCTTT,CASSGPTVEAFF
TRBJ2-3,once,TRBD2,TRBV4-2,TGTGCCAGCAGCCAAGATAATGGGCGGGGGTCAGATACGCAGTATTTT,CASSQDNGRGSDTQYF
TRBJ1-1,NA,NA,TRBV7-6,TGTGCCAGCAGCTTAGGACAGAACACTGAAGCTTTCTTT,CASSLGQNTEAFF
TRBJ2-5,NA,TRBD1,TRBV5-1,TGCGCCAGCAGCCAGGACAGGGCGTCGTCAGAGACCCAGTACTTC,CASSQDRASSETQYF
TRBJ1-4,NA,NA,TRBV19,TGTGCCAGTAGTACCCAGGGGACTAATGAAAAACTGTTTTTT,CASSTQGTNEKLFF
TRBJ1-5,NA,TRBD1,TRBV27,TGTGCCAGCGGGAACAGGGGTAGCAATCAGCCCCAGCATTTT,CASGNRGSNQPQHF
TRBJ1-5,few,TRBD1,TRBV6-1,TGTGCCAGCAGTGAACTGGGACAGGGCAATCAGCCCCAGCATTTT,CASSELGQGNQPQHF
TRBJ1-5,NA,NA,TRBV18,TGTGCCAGCGGTTCAGGGAAGCACAATCAGCCCCAGCATTTT,CASGSGKHNQPQHF
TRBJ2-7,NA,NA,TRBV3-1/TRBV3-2,TGTGCCAGCAGCCGGACAGACTACGAGCAGTACTTC,CASSRTDYEQYF
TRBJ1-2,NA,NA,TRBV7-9,TGTGCCAGCACCCCGGGAGGTGGCTACACCTTC,CASTPGGGYTF
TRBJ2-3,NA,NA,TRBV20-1,TGCAGTGCTATTGAGCGCACCCTACCAGATACGCAGTATTTT,CSAIERTLPDTQYF
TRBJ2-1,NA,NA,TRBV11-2,TGTGCCAGCAGCTATACTACTGGAGCGGAGCAGTTCTTC,CASSYTTGAEQFF
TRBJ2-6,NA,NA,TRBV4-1,TGCGCCAGCAGCCAAAGAGGTCGAGGCCCTGGGGCCAACGTCCTGACTTTC,CASSQRGRGPGANVLTF
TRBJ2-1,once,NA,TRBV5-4,TGTGCCAGCAGCGGCTCGGGTGAGCAGTTCTTC,CASSGSGEQFF
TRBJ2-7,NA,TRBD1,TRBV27,TGTGCCAGCAGTTTATTGGGGACAGGGGGGGGCGAGCAGTACTTC,CASSLLGTGGGEQYF
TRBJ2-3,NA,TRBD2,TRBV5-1,TGCGCCAGCAGCTTGGGGTCGGTCAGACTAGCGGGGGACCCTAGCACAGATACGCAGTATTTT,CASSLGSVRLAGDPSTDTQYF
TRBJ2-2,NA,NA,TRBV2,TGTGCCAGCAGTCCCGACACAAACACCGGGGAGCTGTTTTTT,CASSPDTNTGELFF
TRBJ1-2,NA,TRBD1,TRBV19,TGTGCCAGTAGTATATCCCCGGACAGGGCTGTCGGTGGCTACACCTTC,CASSISPDRAVGGYTF
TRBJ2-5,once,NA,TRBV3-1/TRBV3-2,TGTGCCAGCAGCCCATGGGCTATCCAAGAGACCCAGTACTTC,CASSPWAIQETQYF
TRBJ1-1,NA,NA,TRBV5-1,TGCGCCAGCAGCCCGCCGGGTATGAACACTGAAGCTTTCTTT,CASSPPGMNTEAFF
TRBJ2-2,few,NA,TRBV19,TGTGCCATCAACAAGGGGCCGAACACCGGGGAGCTGTTTTTT,CAINKGPNTGELFF
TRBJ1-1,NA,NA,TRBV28,TGTGCCAGCAGTTTCATGGGGCAGGGGACGTTCACTGAAGCTTTCTTT,CASSFMGQGTFTEAFF
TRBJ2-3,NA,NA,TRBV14,TGTGCCAGCAGCCAACGAGGGCTAGGACGAAGGGCAGATACGCAGTATTTT,CASSQRGLGRRADTQYF
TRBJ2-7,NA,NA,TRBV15,TGTGCCACCAGCAGAGATCTCAGCTACGAGCAGTACTTC,CATSRDLSYEQYF
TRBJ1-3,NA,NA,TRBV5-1,TGCGCCAGCAGCCTGGACCTCTACTCTGGAAACACCATATATTTT,CASSLDLYSGNTIYF
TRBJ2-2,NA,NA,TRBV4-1,TGCGCCAGCAGCCAAGAGGCAGGGGTGAACACCGGGGAGCTGTTTTTT,CASSQEAGVNTGELFF
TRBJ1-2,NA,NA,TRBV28,TGTGCCAGCAGTTTGGGCAGGGGAATAGTCTATGGCTACACCTTC,CASSLGRGIVYGYTF
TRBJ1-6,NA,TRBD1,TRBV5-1,TGCGCCAGCAGCTCCCCCGACAGGGAAACATCACCCCTCCACTTT,CASSSPDRETSPLHF
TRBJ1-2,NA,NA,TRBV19,TGTGCCAGTACCCCCGGGACACCTCAACGATGGAAGGGCTACACCTTC,CASTPGTPQRWKGYTF
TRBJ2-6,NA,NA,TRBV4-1,TGCGCCAGCAGCCAAGGAAGTGGGCTTGGGGCCAACGTCCTGACTTTC,CASSQGSGLGANVLTF
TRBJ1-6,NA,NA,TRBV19,TGTGCCAGTAGTATTAGAGGGGGACAAGTAAATTCACCCCTCCACTTT,CASSIRGGQVNSPLHF
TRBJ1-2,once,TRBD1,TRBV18,TGTGCCAGCTCGCCCCAGGGGGCGCGGGTTGGCTACACCTTC,CASSPQGARVGYTF
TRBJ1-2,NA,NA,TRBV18,TGTGCCAGCTCACCAGGCGGGGCCGGATCCTATGGCTACACCTTC,CASSPGGAGSYGYTF
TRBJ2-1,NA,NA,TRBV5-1,TGCGCCAGCAGCTCCCAAAGGGTCAACAGGCCGACAGACGGAAACAATGAGCAGTTCTTC,CASSSQRVNRPTDGNNEQFF